Presented here are 27 T cell receptor beta chains from one specimen sequenced in a study of blood T cell repertoires in COVID-19. TCRdb's copy holds only in-frame clones and misses some; the assay was immunoSEQ multiplex PCR. The repertoire includes some 20,000 clones, roughly four fifths of them detected once, and 6.1% sits in the top ten. The specimen sequenced was peripheral blood. The receptors come from a human donor in a cohort sampled during active COVID-19.

The chain has TRBV27 and TRBJ1-1; D unclear. The CDR3 extends over 13 amino acids. Germline V gene lookup returns CDR1 MNHEY and CDR2 SMNVEV (reference sequence). V was clipped by 2 bases and J by 3 bases, with 7 bases between them. The CDR3 bases are TGTGCCAGCAGTTTAAGACTGTACACTGAAGCTTTCTTT. Translating gives CASSLRLYTEAFF.

The CDR3 nucleotides read TGTGCCAGCAGCCCCCCGGGAGCGGGAGTGTACGAGCAGTACTTC. Its protein is CASSPPGAGVYEQYF. The J gene is TRBJ2-7, the V gene TRBV7-9; 8 bases line up with TRBD2. V was pared by 5 bases and J by 4 bases, with 10 bases of the junction left unmatched. Germline CDR1 SEHNR, CDR2 FQNEAQ (reference sequence). This CDR3 comprises 15 residues.

This clone occurred a few times. CDR3 amino acids: CASRDKQGADYEQYF. The CDR3 DNA follows: TGTGCCAGCAGAGATAAGCAGGGGGCAGACTACGAGCAGTACTTC. The V and J genes are TRBV7-2 and TRBJ2-7; TRBD1 matches 8 bases. Looked up from germline, CDR1 is SGHTA and CDR2 is FQGNSA. With V trimmed by 6 bases and J by 3 bases, 10 bases remained unmatched. This CDR3 is 15 amino acids long.

DNA of the CDR3: TGCACAGCACCAGGGGAATATGGCTACACCTTC. It codes for CTAPGEYGYTF. This sequence joins TRBV20-1 and TRBJ1-2; perhaps TRBD1 as D (6 bases). CDR1 is DFQATT, CDR2 SNEGSKA, per germline (reference sequence). This CDR3 comprises 11 residues.

This clone was counted a single time. The chain uses TRBV11-3 and TRBJ2-7; possible D gene TRBD1, 5 bases. Germline CDR1 reads SGHNT; CDR2 reads YENEEA. The CDR3 extends over 12 amino acids. V shed 4 bases and J shed 6 bases, with 10 bases lying between them. As DNA, the CDR3 is TGTGCCAGCAGCTCTTCAGGGCGCGAGCAGTACTTC. Its translation is CASSSSGREQYF.

This clone was picked up one time. The V and J genes are TRBV28 and TRBJ2-2; D uncertain. Germline CDR1 MDHEN, CDR2 SYDVKM. V was cut by 6 bases and J by 4 bases, with 6 bases left in between. CDR3 length equals 12 residues. CDR3 amino acids: CASSLGTGELFF. DNA of the CDR3: TGTGCCAGCAGCCTAGGCACCGGGGAGCTGTTTTTT. Looking up the rest from reference TRBV28 and TRBJ2-2 gives the full variable domain: DVKVTQSSRYLVKRTGEKVFLECVQDMDHENMFWYRQDPGLGLRLIYFSYDVKMKEKGDIPEGYSVSREKKERFSLILESASTNQTSMYLCASSLGTGELFFGEGSRLTVL.

This chain uses TRBV9 with TRBJ2-5; TRBD1 aligns across 8 bases. V lost 2 bases and J lost 4; bases outside the gene matches: 7. From germline, CDR1 is SGDLS and CDR2 YYNGEE. The CDR3 is 15 amino acids. CDR3 sequence: CASSVRTGTRETQYF. As DNA, the CDR3 is TGTGCCAGCAGCGTCCGGACAGGGACCAGAGAGACCCAGTACTTC.

This clone has just a few counts. V usage is TRBV15 and J usage is TRBJ2-6, with D perhaps matching TRBD1 (5 bases). Germline V gene sequence: CDR1 LNHNV, CDR2 YYDKDF (reference sequence). Trimming took 5 bases from V and 0 from J, leaving 8 bases between them. CDR3 size: 15 residues. CDR3 DNA: TGTGCCACCAGCCAGACAGCCTCTGGGGCCAACGTCCTGACTTTC. It codes for CATSQTASGANVLTF.

The V gene is TRBV19, the J gene TRBJ2-1; 9 bases map to TRBD2. Germline trimming cut 5 bases from V and 12 bases from J; bases unmatched to any gene: 17. The CDR3 length is 16 residues. The germline V gene has CDR1 LNHDA and CDR2 SQIVND (reference sequence). The CDR3 is CASSPNAASGAEVQFF. For the CDR3, the DNA is TGTGCCAGTAGTCCTAACGCGGCTAGCGGGGCGGAGGTGCAGTTCTTC.

CDR3 residues: CATSDDREAANTDTQYF. CDR3 sequence (DNA): TGTGCCACCAGTGATGACAGGGAAGCGGCTAACACAGATACGCAGTATTTT. The chain couples TRBV24-1 to TRBJ2-3, with TRBD1 identical over 7 bases. CDR1 is KGHDR, CDR2 SFDVKD, per germline. After removal of 3 bases from V and 2 bases from J, the junction contained 10 bases not matched to a gene. The CDR3 loop spans 17 amino acids.

The rearrangement uses TRBV5-5 and TRBJ1-5; possible D gene TRBD1, 5 bases. V was pared by 5 bases and J by 4 bases, with 10 bases between. Germline assignment: CDR1 SGHKS and CDR2 YYEKEE (reference sequence). The CDR3 sequence is 13 residues long. The CDR3 sequence: CASSIDSNQPQHF. CDR3 DNA sequence: TGTGCCAGCAGTATCGACAGTAATCAGCCCCAGCATTTT.

V gene TRBV29-1 combines with J gene TRBJ2-2, with TRBD1 matching 10 bases. V trimming: 5 bases; J trimming: 3 bases; junction bases outside the gene matches: 3. The germline V gene encodes CDR1 SQVTM and CDR2 ANQGSEA. The CDR3 has 14 residues. CDR3: CSVRTGGDTGELFF. The DNA of the CDR3 is TGCAGCGTTCGGACAGGGGGAGACACCGGGGAGCTGTTTTTT.

The V gene is TRBV6-2 or TRBV6-3, the J gene TRBJ2-3; 8 nucleotides agree with TRBD2. V shed 0 bases and J 1 base; nucleotides not matched to a gene: 3. CDR1 is MNHEY, CDR2 SVGEGT, per germline. The CDR3 spans 16 residues. The CDR3 loop is CASSYSSGSGTDTQYF. The CDR3 nucleotides are TGTGCCAGCAGTTACTCGAGCGGGAGTGGCACAGATACGCAGTATTTT.

This chain links TRBV6-6 with TRBJ2-7, with D possibly matching TRBD2 (5 bases). CDR1 MNHNY and CDR2 SVGAGI come from the germline V gene (reference sequence). This CDR3 is built from 14 residues. The V and J ends lost 5 bases and 3 bases respectively, with 14 bases between them. For the CDR3, the DNA is TGTGCCAGCAGTAAGTCTGGGAGCTACTACGAGCAGTACTTC. Encoded protein: CASSKSGSYYEQYF.

The chain employs TRBV11-2 and TRBJ2-3; TRBD2 matches 12 bases. The J segment lost 5 bases and the V segment lost 1 base, leaving 4 bases of the junction unmatched. There are 16 residues in the CDR3. The V gene's germline CDR1 is SGHAT and CDR2 FQNNGV. The CDR3 nucleotides are TGTGCCAGCAGCTTAGGGGCTAGCGGGAGGGTAGATACGCAGTATTTT. Translated, it gives CASSLGASGRVDTQYF.

This clone came up a few times. The chain links TRBV5-7 to TRBJ2-4; 9 nucleotides match TRBD1. TRBV5-7 is classed as an ORF, of uncertain function. V lost 0 bases and J lost 2; bases outside the gene matches: 0. The CDR3 loop spans 15 amino acids. For the CDR3, the DNA is TGTGCCAGCAGCTTGGACAGGGGGCCCAAAAACATTCAGTACTTC. Translated, it gives CASSLDRGPKNIQYF.

The DNA for the CDR3 is TGTGCCAGCAGTGACGTTAGCGGCACAGATACGCAGTATTTT. It translates to CASSDVSGTDTQYF. V gene TRBV6-4 combines with J gene TRBJ2-3, with D possibly being TRBD2 (5 bases). From germline, CDR1 is MRHNA and CDR2 SNTAGT. Between the trimmed V and J ends, which lost 2 bases and 1 base, there was a span of 7 bases. The CDR3 is 14 residues long.

The V gene is TRBV7-2, the J gene TRBJ2-7; 10 bases map to TRBD1. The germline gives CDR1 SGHTA, CDR2 FQGNSA. The CDR3 length is 13 residues. Trimming at V came to 5 bases and at J to 7 bases, leaving 5 bases not matched to a gene. The CDR3: CASSETGGGEQYF. The CDR3 DNA is TGTGCCAGCAGCGAGACAGGGGGCGGAGAGCAGTACTTC.

The sample holds one count of this clone. This chain uses TRBV6-5 with TRBJ2-7; D remains ambiguous. The germline CDR1 and CDR2 sequences are MNHEY and SVGAGI. CDR3 length: 12 residues. V lost 0 bases and J lost 4, with 4 bases in between. This chain's CDR3 is CASSYSRYEQYF. Written as DNA, the CDR3 is TGTGCCAGCAGTTACTCGAGGTACGAGCAGTACTTC.

The rearrangement uses TRBV9 and TRBJ1-6; a possible D gene is TRBD1 (5 bases). The CDR3 is 13 amino acids. Germline V gives CDR1 SGDLS, CDR2 YYNGEE. The ends were cut back, 3 bases at V and 10 bases at J, with 11 bases in the middle. This chain's CDR3 is CASSGQGRSPLHF. CDR3 DNA: TGTGCCAGCAGCGGGCAGGGTCGCTCACCCCTCCACTTT.

This clone was counted a single time. The CDR3 is CASSLEMSSYEQYF. The CDR3 nucleotides are TGTGCCAGCAGTCTCGAGATGAGCTCCTACGAGCAGTACTTC. The chain is built from TRBV2 and TRBJ2-7; no definite D call. The CDR3 has 14 residues. Germline lookup yields CDR1 SNHLY and CDR2 FYNNEI. V was cut by 5 bases and J by 0 bases, with 11 bases left in between.

The chain links TRBV9 to TRBJ2-7, with 11 bases lining up with TRBD2. The CDR3 contains 15 residues. Germline-derived CDR1 and CDR2 are SGDLS and YYNGEE. V gave up 1 base and J gave up 5 bases; unmatched junction bases: 5. CDR3 bases: TGTGCCAGCAGCGTACCCCTAGCGGGAGGCAACGAGCAGTACTTC. Amino acid sequence: CASSVPLAGGNEQYF. The variable domain in full, completed from reference TRBV9 and TRBJ2-7, reads DSGVTQTPKHLITATGQRVTLRCSPRSGDLSVYWYQQSLDQGLQFLIQYYNGEERAKGNILERFSAQQFPDLHSELNLSSLELGDSALYFCASSVPLAGGNEQYFGPGTRLTVT.

The rearrangement joins TRBV6-5 to TRBJ2-7; 7 bases fit TRBD1. Germline lookup yields CDR1 MNHEY and CDR2 SVGAGI. V was pared by 6 bases and J by 7 bases, with 3 bases of the junction left unmatched. The CDR3 is 11 residues long. The CDR3 loop is CASRRQGEQYF. CDR3 nucleotides: TGTGCCAGCAGAAGACAGGGTGAGCAGTACTTC.

This rearrangement joins TRBV6-4 to TRBJ2-1; TRBD2 matches at 8 bases. With V trimmed by 3 bases and J by 7 bases, 5 bases remained unmatched. The length of the CDR3 is 14 residues. Germline assignment: CDR1 MRHNA and CDR2 SNTAGT. The CDR3 DNA sequence: TGTGCCAGCAGTGAGGGGGCGGGAGGAAATGAGCAGTTCTTC. Protein sequence: CASSEGAGGNEQFF.

For this clone: A much larger clone differs from this one at a single base, so this may be a read error. The same CDR3 arises from other DNA sequences in this sample as well. The chain is built from TRBV24-1 and TRBJ2-1; 9 bases map to TRBD2. CDR3 length: 14 amino acids. The V gene's germline CDR1 is KGHDR and CDR2 SFDVKD. The CDR3 region has the DNA TGTGCCACCCAGGGAGGACTAGCGTCCAATGAACAGTTCTTC. Translated: CATQGGLASNEQFF.

In its sample, this clone was seen once. The chain has TRBV6-6 and TRBJ2-2; D gene uncertain. Trimming left V 6 bases short and J 6 bases short, with 11 bases between. The CDR3 runs 13 residues. The germline gives CDR1 MNHNY, CDR2 SVGAGI (reference sequence). CDR3 sequence: CASSLSRSGELFF. Written as DNA, the CDR3 is TGTGCCAGCAGCCTTTCCAGGTCCGGGGAGCTGTTTTTT.

The chain is built from TRBV5-1 and TRBJ1-3, with a tentative D call TRBD1 (6 bases). The ends were cut back, 6 bases at V and 4 bases at J, with 17 bases in the middle. Germline CDR1 SGHRS, CDR2 YFSETQ. The CDR3 is 15 residues long. CDR3 amino acids: CASTRGHGQGNTIYF. In DNA, the CDR3 is TGCGCCAGCACTCGGGGACACGGACAAGGAAACACCATATATTTT.